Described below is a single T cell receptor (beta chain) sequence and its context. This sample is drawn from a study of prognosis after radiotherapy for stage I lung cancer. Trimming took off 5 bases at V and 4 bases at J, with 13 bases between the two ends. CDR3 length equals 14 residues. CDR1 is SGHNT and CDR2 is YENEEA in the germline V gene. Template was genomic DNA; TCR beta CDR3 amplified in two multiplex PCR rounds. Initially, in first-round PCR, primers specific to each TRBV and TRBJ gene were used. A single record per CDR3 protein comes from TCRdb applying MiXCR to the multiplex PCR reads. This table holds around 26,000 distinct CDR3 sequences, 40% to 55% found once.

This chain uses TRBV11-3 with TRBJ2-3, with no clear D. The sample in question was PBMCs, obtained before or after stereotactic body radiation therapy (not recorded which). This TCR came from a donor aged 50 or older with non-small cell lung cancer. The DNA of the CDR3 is TGTGCCAGCAGCCCTTTGGCCTCGGCAGATACGCAGTATTTT. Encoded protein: CASSPLASADTQYF.